This T cell receptor (beta chain) derives from a study of early T cells in non-severe SARS-CoV-2 infection. Study details: The chains were unpaired, and the sequenced material was bulk RNA from unsorted whole blood.

The germline CDR1 and CDR2 sequences are SGHAT and FQNNGV. The CDR3 covers 16 residues. Germline trimming cut 5 bases from V and 5 bases from J; bases unmatched to any gene: 10. This clonotype was seen more than once but under ten times. TCRdb used MiXCR to reprocess the 5' RACE reads, holding one entry per CDR3 protein. The data contain roughly 81,000 distinct CDR3 sequences, about 12% of them singletons. The material sequenced was whole blood. J is TRBJ2-3 and V is TRBV11-2; 10 bases match TRBD1. This clonotype was sampled from an adult who was a healthcare worker with PCR-confirmed SARS-CoV-2 infection or an uninfected control (not recorded which). CDR3 in DNA: TGTGCCAGCAGCCCTCGCCCGGGACAGGGGAAAGATACGCAGTATTTT. Translation gives CASSPRPGQGKDTQYF.